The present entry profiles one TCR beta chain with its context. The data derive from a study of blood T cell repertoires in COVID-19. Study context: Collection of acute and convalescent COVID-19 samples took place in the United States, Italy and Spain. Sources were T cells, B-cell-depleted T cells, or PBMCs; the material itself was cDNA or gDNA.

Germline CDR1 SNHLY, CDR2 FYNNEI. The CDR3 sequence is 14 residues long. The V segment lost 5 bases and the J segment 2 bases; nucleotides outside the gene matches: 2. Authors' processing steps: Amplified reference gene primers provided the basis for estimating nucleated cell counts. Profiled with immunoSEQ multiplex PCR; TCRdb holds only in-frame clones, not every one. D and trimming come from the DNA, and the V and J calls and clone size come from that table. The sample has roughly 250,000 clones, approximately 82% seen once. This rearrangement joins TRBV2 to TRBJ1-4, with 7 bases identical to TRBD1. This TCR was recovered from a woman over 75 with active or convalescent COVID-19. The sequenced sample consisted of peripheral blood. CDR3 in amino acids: CASSLGGTNEKLFF. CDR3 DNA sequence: TGTGCCAGCAGTCTAGGGGGCACTAATGAAAAACTGTTTTTT.